This T cell receptor beta chain was observed in a study of beta chain features in type 1 diabetes. Study results and caveats: There were fewer insertions and more deletions at the VDJ junctions of type 1 diabetes patients. Shorter TCRB CDR3s, moderately but significantly so, were found in Type 1 diabetes patients in all four CD4+ subsets.

Worth noting for this clone: The antigen is undetermined.

Populations isolated by sorting all had purity greater than 95%. As every portion of the isolated RNA was reverse transcribed, the sequencing read expressed TCRB transcripts. Sequenced by immunoSEQ multiplex PCR; TCRdb stores in-frame clones only, minus some. The sample contains under 800,000 clones, roughly 16% of which appear only once. CDR3 length: 12 amino acids. CDR1 LGHNA and CDR2 YNFKEQ come from the germline V gene. Trimming pared 4 bases from V and 3 bases from J, leaving 6 bases between. What was sequenced was naive CD4+ T cells from blood. This clonotype was obtained from a man aged 18 to 30 in good health. The rearrangement uses TRBV4-2 and TRBJ1-1, with D hard to call. The DNA for the CDR3 is TGTGCCAGCAGCCCCTCTTACACTGAAGCTTTCTTT. This translates into CASSPSYTEAFF.